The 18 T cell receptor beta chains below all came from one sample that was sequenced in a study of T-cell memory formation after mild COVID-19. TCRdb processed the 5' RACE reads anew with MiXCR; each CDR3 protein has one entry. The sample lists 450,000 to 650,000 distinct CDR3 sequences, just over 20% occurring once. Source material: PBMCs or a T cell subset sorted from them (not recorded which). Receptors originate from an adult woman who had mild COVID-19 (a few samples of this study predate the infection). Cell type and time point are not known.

CDR3 loop: CASSYSSILSYEQYF. CDR3 coding DNA: TGTGCCAGCAGTTACTCGTCAATACTCTCCTACGAGCAGTACTTC. This chain uses TRBV6-5 with TRBJ2-7; D uncertain. The V and J ends lost 0 bases and 0 bases respectively, with 9 bases between them. Germline-derived CDR1 and CDR2 are MNHEY and SVGAGI. This CDR3 contains 15 residues.

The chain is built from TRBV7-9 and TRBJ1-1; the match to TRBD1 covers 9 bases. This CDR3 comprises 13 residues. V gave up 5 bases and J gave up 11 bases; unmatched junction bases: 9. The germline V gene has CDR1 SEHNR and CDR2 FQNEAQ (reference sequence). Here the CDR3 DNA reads TGTGCCAGCAGCGCGGGACAGGGAGGTTTGGCTTTCTTT. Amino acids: CASSAGQGGLAFF. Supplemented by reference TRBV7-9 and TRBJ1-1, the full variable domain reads DTGVSQNPRHKITKRGQNVTFRCDPISEHNRLYWYRQTLGQGPEFLTYFQNEAQLEKSRLLSDRFSAERPKGSFSTLEIQRTEQGDSAMYLCASSAGQGGLAFFGQGTRLTVV.

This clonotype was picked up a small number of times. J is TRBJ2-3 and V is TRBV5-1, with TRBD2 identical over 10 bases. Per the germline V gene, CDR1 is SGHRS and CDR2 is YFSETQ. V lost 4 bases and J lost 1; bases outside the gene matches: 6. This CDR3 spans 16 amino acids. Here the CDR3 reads CASSGTSGVGTDTQYF. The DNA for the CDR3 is TGCGCCAGCAGCGGAACTAGCGGGGTGGGCACAGATACGCAGTATTTT.

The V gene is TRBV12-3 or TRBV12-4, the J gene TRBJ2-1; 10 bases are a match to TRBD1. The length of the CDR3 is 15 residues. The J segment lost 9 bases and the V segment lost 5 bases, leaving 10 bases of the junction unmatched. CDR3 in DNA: TGTGCCAGCAGTACCGGGACAGGGGATCTCGCTGAGCAGTTCTTC. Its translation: CASSTGTGDLAEQFF.

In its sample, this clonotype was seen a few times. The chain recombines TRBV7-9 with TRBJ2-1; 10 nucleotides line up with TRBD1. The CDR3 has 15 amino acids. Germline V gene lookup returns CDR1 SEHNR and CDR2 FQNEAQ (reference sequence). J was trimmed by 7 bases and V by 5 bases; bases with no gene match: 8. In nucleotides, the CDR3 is TGTGCCAGCAGCGCCGGACAGGGGGAACGGAATGAGCAGTTCTTC. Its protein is CASSAGQGERNEQFF.

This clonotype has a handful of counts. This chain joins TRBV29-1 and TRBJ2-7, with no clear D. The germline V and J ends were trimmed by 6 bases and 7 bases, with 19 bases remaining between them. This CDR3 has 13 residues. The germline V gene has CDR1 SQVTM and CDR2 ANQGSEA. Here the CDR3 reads CSVAASPQREQYF. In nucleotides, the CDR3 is TGCAGCGTGGCCGCCTCTCCTCAGAGGGAGCAGTACTTC.

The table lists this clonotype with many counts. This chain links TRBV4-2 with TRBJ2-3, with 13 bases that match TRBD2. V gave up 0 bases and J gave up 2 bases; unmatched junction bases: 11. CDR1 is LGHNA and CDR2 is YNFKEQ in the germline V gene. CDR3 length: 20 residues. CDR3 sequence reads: CASSQDRTSGGLGPTDTQYF. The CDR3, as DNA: TGTGCCAGCAGCCAAGACCGGACTAGCGGGGGCCTAGGTCCCACAGATACGCAGTATTTT.

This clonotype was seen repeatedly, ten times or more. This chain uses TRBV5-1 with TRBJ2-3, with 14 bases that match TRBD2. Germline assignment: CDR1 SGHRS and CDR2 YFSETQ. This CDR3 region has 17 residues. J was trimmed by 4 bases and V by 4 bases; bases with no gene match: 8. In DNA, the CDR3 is TGCGCCAGCAGCCTGGGACTAGCGGGAGTCGTCGCAGATACGCAGTATTTT. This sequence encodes CASSLGLAGVVADTQYF.

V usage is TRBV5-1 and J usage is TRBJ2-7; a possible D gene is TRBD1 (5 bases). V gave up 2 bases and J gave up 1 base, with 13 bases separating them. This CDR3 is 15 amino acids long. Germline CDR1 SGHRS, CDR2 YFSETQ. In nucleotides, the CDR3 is TGCGCCAGCAGCTTCGCCCAGGGCCTTTCCTACGAGCAGTACTTC. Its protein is CASSFAQGLSYEQYF.

The DNA for the CDR3 is TGCGCCAGCAGCTTGGTTTTAGCGGGAGTTGACGAGCAGTACTTC. It encodes CASSLVLAGVDEQYF. This chain joins TRBV5-1 and TRBJ2-7; 9 bases are a match to TRBD2. Germline V CDR1 and CDR2: SGHRS, YFSETQ. V dropped 0 bases and J dropped 5; count of bases not matched to a gene: 6. CDR3 length: 15 amino acids.

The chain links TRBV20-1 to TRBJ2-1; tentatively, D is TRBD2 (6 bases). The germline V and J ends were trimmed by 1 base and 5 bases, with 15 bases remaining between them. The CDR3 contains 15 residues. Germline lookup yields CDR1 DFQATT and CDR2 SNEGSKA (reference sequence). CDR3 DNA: TGCAGTGCTAGAGGACAATGGGGGGTTAACAATGAGCAGTTCTTC. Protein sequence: CSARGQWGVNNEQFF.

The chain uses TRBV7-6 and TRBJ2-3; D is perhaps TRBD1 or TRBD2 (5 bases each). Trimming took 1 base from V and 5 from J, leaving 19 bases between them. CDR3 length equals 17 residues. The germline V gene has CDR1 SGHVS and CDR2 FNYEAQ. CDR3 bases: TGTGCCAGCAGCTTAGACGGTTTGGGGGTGAAGGAAGATACGCAGTATTTT. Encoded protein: CASSLDGLGVKEDTQYF.

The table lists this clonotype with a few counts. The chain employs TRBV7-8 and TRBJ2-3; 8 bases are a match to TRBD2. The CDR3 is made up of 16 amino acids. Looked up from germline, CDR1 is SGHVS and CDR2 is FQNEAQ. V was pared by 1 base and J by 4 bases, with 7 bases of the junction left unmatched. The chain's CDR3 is CASSLVVGGAADTQYF. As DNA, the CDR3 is TGTGCCAGCAGCTTAGTTGTCGGGGGGGCTGCAGATACGCAGTATTTT.

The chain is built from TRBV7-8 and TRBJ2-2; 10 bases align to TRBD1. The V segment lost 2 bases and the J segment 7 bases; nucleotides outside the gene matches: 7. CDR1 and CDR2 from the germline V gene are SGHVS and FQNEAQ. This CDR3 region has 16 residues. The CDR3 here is CASSLSPDRGNGELFF. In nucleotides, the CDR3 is TGTGCCAGCAGCTTATCCCCGGACAGGGGGAACGGGGAGCTGTTTTTT.

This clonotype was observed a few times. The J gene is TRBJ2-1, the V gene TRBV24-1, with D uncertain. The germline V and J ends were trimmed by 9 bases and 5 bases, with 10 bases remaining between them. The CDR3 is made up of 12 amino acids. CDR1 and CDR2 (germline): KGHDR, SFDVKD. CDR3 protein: CATGRMNNEQFF. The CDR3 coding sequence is TGTGCCACCGGGCGGATGAACAATGAGCAGTTCTTC.

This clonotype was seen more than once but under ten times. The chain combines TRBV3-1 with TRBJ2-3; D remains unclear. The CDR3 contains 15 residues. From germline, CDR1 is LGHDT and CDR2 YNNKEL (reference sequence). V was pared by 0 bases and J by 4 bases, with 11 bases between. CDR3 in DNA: TGTGCCAGCAGCCAAGATGGGTCGTCGGCAGATACGCAGTATTTT. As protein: CASSQDGSSADTQYF.

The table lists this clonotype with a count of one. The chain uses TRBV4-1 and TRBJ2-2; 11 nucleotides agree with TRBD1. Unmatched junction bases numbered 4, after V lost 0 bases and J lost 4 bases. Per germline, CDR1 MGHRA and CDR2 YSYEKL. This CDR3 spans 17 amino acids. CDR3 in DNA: TGCGCCAGCAGCCAAGATTGGGACAGGGGGATCACCGGGGAGCTGTTTTTT. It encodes CASSQDWDRGITGELFF.

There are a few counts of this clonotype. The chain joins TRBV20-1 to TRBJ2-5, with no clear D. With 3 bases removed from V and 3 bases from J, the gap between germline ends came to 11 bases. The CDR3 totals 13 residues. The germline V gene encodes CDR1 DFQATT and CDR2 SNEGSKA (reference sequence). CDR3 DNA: TGCAGTGCTAGTGGAACGGCTAAAGAGACCCAGTACTTC. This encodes CSASGTAKETQYF.